The clone carrying this TCR beta chain showed up just a few times. What it binds is unknown. This specimen comes from a study of T cell repertoires in cytomegalovirus infection. About the study: Both a matching HLA type and CMV infection were indicated by public TCR beta signatures.

TCRdb redid the calling of the reads with MiXCR, one entry per CDR3 protein. This table holds about 680,000 distinct CDR3 sequences, approximately 25% found once. Study-wide points: Dominant in the ex vivo response were TCR beta clonotypes restricted by HLA-C and specific for CMV. Based on cumulative public TCR beta family frequency, carriers of CMV plus the relevant HLA were identified.

Looked up from germline, CDR1 is MDHEN and CDR2 is SYDVKM. V lost 5 bases and J lost 5, with 7 bases in between. This CDR3 has 11 amino acids. The chain employs TRBV28 and TRBJ2-7; D ambiguous. This TCR came from a human donor in good health (CMV status not recorded). Some clones in this sample may be carry-over from other donors' samples. The sequencing input was CD8+ T cells from PBMCs. CDR3 nucleotide sequence: TGTGCCAGCAGTGATCTAGACGAGCAGTACTTC. This codes for CASSDLDEQYF.